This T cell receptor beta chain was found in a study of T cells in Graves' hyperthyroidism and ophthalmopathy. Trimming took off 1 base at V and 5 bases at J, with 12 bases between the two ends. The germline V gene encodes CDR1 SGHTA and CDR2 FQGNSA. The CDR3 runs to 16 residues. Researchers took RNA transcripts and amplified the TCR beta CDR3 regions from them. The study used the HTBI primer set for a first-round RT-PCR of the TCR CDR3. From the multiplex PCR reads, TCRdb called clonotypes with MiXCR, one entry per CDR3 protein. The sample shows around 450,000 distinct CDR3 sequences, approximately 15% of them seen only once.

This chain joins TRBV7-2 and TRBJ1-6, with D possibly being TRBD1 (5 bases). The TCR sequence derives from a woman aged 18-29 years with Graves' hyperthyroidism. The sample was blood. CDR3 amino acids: CASSLDGPGNNSPLHF. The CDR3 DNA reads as TGTGCCAGCAGCTTAGATGGGCCAGGGAATAATTCACCCCTCCACTTT.